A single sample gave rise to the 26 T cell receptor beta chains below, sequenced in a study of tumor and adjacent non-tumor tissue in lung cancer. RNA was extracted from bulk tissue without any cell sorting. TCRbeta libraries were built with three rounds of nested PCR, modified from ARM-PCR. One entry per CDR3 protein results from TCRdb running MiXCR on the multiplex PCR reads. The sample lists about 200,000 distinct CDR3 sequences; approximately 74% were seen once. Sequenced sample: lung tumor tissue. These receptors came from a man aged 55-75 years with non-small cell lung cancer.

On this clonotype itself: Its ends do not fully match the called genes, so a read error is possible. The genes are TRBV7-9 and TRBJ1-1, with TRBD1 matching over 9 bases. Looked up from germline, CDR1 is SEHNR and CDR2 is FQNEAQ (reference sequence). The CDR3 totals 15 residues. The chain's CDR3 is CAGSPYRGRNTEAFF. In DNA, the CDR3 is TGTGCCGGCAGCCCTTACAGGGGGCGGAACACTGAAGCTTTCTTT.

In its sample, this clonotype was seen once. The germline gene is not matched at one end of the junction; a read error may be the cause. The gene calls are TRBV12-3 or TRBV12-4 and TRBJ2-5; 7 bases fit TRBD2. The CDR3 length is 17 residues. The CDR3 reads CACSLGLEREGQETQYF. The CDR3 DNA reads TGTGCCTGCAGTTTGGGACTGGAGCGGGAAGGGCAAGAGACCCAGTACTTC.

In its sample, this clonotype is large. The CDR3 DNA reads TGTGCCAGCACCGACCGGACAGCCCGCAATGAGCAGTTCTTC. Protein: CASTDRTARNEQFF. The chain joins TRBV6-2 or TRBV6-3 to TRBJ2-1; a weak D match, TRBD1 (6 bases). Looked up from germline, CDR1 is MNHEY and CDR2 is SVGEGT. Trimming left V 7 bases short and J 6 bases short, with 16 bases between. The length of the CDR3 is 14 residues.

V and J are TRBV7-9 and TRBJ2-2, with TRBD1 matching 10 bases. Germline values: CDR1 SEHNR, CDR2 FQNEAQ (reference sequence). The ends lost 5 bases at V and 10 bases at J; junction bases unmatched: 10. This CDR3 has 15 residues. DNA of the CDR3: TGTGCCAGCAGCCCCGGGACAGGGGTTATCGAGGAGCTGTTTTTT. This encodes CASSPGTGVIEELFF.

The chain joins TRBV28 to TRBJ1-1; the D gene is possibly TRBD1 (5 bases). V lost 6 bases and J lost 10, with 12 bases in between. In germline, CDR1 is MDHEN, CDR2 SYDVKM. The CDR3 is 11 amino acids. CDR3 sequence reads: CASRRDHGAFF. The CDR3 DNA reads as TGTGCCAGCAGACGGGACCATGGAGCTTTCTTT.

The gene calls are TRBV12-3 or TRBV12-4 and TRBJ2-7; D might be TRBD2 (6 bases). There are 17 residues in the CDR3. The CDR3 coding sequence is TGTGTCAGTAGGGGTAGTTTGGAGGGGATCCCTTACTGCCCGCGGTACTTC. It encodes CVSRGSLEGIPYCPRYF.

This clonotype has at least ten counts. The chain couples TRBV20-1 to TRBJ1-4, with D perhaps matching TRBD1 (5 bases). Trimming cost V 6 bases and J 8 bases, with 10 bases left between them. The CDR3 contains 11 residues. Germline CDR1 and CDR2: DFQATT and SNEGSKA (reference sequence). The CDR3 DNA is TGCAGTGCGAGCAAGGGGGAAAAACTGTTTTTT. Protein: CSASKGEKLFF.

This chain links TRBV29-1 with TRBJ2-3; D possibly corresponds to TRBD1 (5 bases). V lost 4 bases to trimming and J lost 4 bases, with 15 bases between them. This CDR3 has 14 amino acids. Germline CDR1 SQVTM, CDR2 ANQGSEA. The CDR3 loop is CSVGQPVLPDTQYF. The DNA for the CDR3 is TGCAGCGTTGGACAGCCGGTGTTGCCAGATACGCAGTATTTT.

CDR3 in DNA: TGTGCCAGCAGCCAAGAGGTTAGCGGGGGGGCCAAAAACATCCGGTACTTC. Protein sequence: CASSQEVSGGAKNIRYF. The chain combines TRBV4-2 with TRBJ2-4; 11 bases agree with TRBD2. V shed 0 bases and J 15 bases; nucleotides not matched to a gene: 16. CDR3 length: 17 residues. In germline, CDR1 is LGHNA, CDR2 YNFKEQ.

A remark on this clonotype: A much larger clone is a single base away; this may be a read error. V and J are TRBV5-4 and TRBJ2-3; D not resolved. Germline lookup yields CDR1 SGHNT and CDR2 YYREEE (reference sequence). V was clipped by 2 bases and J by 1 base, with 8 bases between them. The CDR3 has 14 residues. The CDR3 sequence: CASSLSPGTDTQYF. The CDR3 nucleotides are TGTGCCAGCAGCTTAAGCCCGGGCACAGATACGCAGTATTTT.

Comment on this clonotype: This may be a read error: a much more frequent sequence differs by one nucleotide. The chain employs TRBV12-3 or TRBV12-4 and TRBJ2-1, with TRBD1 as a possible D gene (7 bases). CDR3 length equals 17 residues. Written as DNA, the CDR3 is TGTGCCAGCAGTTTAGCTAGGACAGGTGGGACTTACAGTGAGCAGTTCTTC. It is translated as CASSLARTGGTYSEQFF.

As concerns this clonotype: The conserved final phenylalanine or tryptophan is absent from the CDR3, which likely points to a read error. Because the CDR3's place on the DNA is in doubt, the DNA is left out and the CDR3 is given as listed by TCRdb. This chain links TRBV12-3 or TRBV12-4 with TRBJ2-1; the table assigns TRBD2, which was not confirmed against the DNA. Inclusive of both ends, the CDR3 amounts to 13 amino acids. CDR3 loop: CASIRGGAREQFS.

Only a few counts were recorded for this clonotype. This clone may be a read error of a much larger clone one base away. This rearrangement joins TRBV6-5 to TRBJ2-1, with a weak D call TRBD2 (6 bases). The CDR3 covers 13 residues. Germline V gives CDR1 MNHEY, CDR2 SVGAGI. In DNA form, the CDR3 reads TGTTCCAGCAGGCCCCCGGGACTTGTTGAGCAGTTCTTC. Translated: CSSRPPGLVEQFF.

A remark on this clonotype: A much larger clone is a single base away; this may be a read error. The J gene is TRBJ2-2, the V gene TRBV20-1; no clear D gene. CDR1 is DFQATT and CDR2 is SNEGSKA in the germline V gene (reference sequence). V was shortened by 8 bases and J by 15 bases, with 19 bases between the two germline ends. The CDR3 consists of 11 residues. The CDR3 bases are TGCAGTACCAGAGATGCGGTTAAGTTGTTTTTT. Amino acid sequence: CSTRDAVKLFF.

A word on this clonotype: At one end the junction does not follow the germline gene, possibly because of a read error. This chain's CDR3 is CSAREHIGLGQPQHF. DNA for the CDR3: TGCAGTGCTAGAGAACACATTGGGCTGGGTCAGCCACAGCATTTT. This chain uses TRBV20-1 with TRBJ1-5; D remains ambiguous. The CDR3 loop spans 15 amino acids. The germline CDR1 and CDR2 sequences are DFQATT and SNEGSKA (reference sequence).

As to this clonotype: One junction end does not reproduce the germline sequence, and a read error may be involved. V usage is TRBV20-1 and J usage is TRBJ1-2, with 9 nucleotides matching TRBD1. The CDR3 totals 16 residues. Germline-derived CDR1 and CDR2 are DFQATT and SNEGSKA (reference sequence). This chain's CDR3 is CSATNRTGAIGGGYAF. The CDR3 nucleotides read TGCAGTGCCACGAACCGGACAGGGGCTATTGGCGGTGGCTACGCCTTC.

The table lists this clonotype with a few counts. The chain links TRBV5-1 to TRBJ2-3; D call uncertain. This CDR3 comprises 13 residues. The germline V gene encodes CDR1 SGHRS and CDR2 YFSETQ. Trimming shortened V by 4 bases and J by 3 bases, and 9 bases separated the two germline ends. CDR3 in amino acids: CASSVYLTDTQYF. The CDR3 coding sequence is TGCGCCAGCAGCGTCTACTTGACAGATACGCAGTATTTT.

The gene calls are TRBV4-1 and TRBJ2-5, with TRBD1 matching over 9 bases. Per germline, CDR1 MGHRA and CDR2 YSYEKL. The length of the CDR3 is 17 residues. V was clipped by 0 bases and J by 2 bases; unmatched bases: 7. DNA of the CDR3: TGCGCCAGCAGCCAAGATCGAGGGACAGGGAGGCAAGAGACCCAGTACTTC. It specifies CASSQDRGTGRQETQYF.

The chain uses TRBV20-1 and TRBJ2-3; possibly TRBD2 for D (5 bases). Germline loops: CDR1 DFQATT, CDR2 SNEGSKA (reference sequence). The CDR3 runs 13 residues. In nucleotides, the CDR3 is TGCAATACTAGTCGGTTAGACACAGATACGCAGTATTTT. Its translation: CNTSRLDTDTQYF.

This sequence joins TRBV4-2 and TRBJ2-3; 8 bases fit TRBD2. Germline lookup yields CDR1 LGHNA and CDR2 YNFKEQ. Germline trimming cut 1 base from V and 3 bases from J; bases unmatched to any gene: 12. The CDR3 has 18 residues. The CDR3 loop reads CASSQGNGGGILTDTQYF. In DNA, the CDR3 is TGTGCCAGCAGCCAAGGAAACGGCGGGGGGATCTTAACAGATACGCAGTATTTT.

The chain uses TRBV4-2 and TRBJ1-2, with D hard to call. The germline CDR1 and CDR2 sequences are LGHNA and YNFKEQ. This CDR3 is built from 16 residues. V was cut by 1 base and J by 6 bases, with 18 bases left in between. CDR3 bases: TGTGCCAGCAGCCAAGCCGGCGCTCGGGAATGGGATGGCTACACCTTC. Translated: CASSQAGAREWDGYTF.

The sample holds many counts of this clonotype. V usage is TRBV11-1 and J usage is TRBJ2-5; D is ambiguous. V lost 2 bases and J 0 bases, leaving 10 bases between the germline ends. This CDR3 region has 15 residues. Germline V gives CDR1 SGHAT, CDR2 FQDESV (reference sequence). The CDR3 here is CASSLSWSDQETQYF. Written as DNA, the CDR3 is TGTGCCAGCAGCTTAAGCTGGTCCGACCAAGAGACCCAGTACTTC.

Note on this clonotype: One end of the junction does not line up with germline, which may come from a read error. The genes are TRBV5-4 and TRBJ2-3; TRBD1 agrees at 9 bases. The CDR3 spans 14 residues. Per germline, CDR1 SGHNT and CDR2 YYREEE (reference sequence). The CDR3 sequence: CASSLDRGRDTKYF. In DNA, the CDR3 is TGTGCCAGCAGCTTGGACAGGGGGCGCGATACGAAGTATTTT.

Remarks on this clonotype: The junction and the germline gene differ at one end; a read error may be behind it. CDR3 DNA sequence: TGTGTCAGCAGCTTAGTAGCGGGAGCCTCCAATGGGCAGTTCTTC. This sequence encodes CVSSLVAGASNGQFF. This chain joins TRBV11-3 and TRBJ2-1; the match to TRBD2 covers 9 bases. Germline V gene lookup returns CDR1 SGHNT and CDR2 YENEEA. The CDR3 sequence is 15 residues long.

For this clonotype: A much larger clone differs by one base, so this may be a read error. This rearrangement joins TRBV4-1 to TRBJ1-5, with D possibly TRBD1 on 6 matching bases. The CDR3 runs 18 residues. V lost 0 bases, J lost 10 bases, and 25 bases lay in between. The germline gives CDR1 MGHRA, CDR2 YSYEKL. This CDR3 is CASSQEGGHGARSYPQHF. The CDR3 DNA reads TGCGCCAGCAGCCAAGAGGGGGGACACGGGGCCCGTTCCTATCCCCAGCATTTT.

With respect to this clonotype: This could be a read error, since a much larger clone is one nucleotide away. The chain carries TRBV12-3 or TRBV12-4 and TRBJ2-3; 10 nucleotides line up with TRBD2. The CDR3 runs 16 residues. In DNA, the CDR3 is TGTGCCAGCAGCCCGGACCCTAGCGGGAGAACAGATGCGCAGTATTTT. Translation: CASSPDPSGRTDAQYF.